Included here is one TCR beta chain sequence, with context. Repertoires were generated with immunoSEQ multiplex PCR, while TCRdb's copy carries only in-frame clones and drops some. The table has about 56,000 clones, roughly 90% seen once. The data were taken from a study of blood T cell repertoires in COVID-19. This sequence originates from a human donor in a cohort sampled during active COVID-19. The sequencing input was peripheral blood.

The CDR3 DNA reads as TGTGCCAGCAGCAAAGGCAGGACAGGGGGTGAGGACTATGGCTACACCTTC. Encoded protein: CASSKGRTGGEDYGYTF. The chain combines TRBV21-1 with TRBJ1-2; the table assigns TRBD1, which was not confirmed against the DNA. TRBV21-1 is flagged as a pseudogene. This CDR3 comprises 17 residues.